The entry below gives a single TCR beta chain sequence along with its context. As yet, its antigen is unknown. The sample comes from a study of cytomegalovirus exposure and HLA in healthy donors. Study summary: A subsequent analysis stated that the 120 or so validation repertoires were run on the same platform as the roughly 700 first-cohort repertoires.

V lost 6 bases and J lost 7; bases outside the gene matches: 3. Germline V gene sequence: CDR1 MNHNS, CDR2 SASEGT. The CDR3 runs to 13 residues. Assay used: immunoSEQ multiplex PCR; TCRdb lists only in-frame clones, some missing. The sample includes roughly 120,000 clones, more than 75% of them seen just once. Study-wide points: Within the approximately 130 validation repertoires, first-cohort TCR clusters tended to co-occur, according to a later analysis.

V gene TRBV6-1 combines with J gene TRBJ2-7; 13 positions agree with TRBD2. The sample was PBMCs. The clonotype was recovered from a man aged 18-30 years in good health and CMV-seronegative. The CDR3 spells CASRGLAGLEQYF. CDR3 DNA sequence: TGTGCCAGCAGGGGACTAGCGGGACTAGAGCAGTACTTC.